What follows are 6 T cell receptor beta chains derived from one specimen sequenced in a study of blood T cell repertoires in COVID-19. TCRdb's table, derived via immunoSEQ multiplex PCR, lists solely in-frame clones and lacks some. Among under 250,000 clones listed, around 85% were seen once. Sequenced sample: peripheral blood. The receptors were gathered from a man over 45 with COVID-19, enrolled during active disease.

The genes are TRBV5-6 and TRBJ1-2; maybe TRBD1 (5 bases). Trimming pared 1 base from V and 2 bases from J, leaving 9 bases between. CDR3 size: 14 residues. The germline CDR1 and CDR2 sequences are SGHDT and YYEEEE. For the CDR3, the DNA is TGTGCCAGCAGCTTGACAGGAGAGAACTATGGCTACACCTTC. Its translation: CASSLTGENYGYTF. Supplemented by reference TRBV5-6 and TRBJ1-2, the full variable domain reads DAGVTQSPTHLIKTRGQQVTLRCSPKSGHDTVSWYQQALGQGPQFIFQYYEEEERQRGNFPDRFSGHQFPNYSSELNVNALLLGDSALYLCASSLTGENYGYTFGSGTRLTVV.

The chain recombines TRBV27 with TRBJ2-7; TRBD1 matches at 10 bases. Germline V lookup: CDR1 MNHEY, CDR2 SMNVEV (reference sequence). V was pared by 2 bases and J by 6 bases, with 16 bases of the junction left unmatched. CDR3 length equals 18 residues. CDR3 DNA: TGTGCCAGCAGTTTAAGGTGGGGACAGGGGAATATTGGGCGCGAGCAGTACTTC. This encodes CASSLRWGQGNIGREQYF.

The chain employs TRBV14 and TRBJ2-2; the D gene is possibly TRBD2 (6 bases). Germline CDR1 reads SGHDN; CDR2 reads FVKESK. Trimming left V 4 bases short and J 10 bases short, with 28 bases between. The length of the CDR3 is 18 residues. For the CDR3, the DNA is TGTGCCAGCAGCCCCCCCGCTGGGCTAGCGAACCTAGGGACGGAGCTGTTTTTT. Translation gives CASSPPAGLANLGTELFF.

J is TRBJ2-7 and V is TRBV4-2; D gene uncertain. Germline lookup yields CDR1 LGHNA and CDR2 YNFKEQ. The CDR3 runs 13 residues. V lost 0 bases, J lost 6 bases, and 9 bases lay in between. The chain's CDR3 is CASSQDLRSEQYF. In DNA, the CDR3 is TGTGCCAGCAGCCAAGATTTGCGGTCCGAGCAGTACTTC.

The CDR3 sequence is CASSLSGGNLYGYTF. The CDR3 region has the DNA TGCGCCAGCAGCTTATCGGGGGGAAATCTTTATGGCTACACCTTC. The chain has TRBV5-1 and TRBJ1-2; a possible D gene is TRBD1 (5 bases). Trimming shortened V by 2 bases and J by 5 bases, and 16 bases separated the two germline ends. Germline CDR1 reads SGHRS; CDR2 reads YFSETQ. This CDR3 is built from 15 residues. The full variable domain, with the rest looked up from reference TRBV5-1 and TRBJ1-2, is KAGVTQTPRYLIKTRGQQVTLSCSPISGHRSVSWYQQTPGQGLQFLFEYFSETQRNKGNFPGRFSGRQFSNSRSEMNVSTLELGDSALYLCASSLSGGNLYGYTFGSGTRLTVV.

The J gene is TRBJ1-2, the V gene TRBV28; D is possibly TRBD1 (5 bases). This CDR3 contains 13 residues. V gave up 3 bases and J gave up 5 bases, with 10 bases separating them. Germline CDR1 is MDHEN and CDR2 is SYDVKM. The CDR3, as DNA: TGTGCCAGCAGTTTCCCCAGGGCGTATGGCTACACCTTC. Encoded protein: CASSFPRAYGYTF.